A single sample is the source of the 14 T cell receptor beta chains below, sequenced in a study of blood T cells in healthy people across ages. With a J-beta primer mix and a sample-barcoded 5' primer, a second PCR ran about 7 to 11 cycles. TCRdb re-derived calls from the 5' RACE reads in MiXCR, one entry per CDR3 protein. The table records 1.8 million or so distinct CDR3 sequences, about two fifths of them present only once. The sample taken for sequencing was blood. Every receptor here comes from a human donor in good health.

V and J are TRBV20-1 and TRBJ2-5; 7 nucleotides agree with TRBD2. CDR3 length: 14 amino acids. The J segment lost 0 bases and the V segment lost 6 bases, leaving 7 bases of the junction unmatched. In germline, CDR1 is DFQATT, CDR2 SNEGSKA (reference sequence). CDR3: CSATEAGHQETQYF. CDR3 sequence (DNA): TGCAGTGCCACAGAAGCGGGGCACCAAGAGACCCAGTACTTC.

In this sample, this clonotype turned up many times. This chain joins TRBV7-3 and TRBJ2-3; D is possibly TRBD2 (5 bases). The V gene's germline CDR1 is SGHTA and CDR2 FQGTGA. Trimming shortened V by 5 bases and J by 2 bases, and 11 bases separated the two germline ends. The CDR3 is 14 residues long. CDR3 sequence reads: CASSRGSLTDTQYF. The CDR3 region has the DNA TGTGCCAGCAGCCGGGGTAGCCTCACAGATACGCAGTATTTT.

V usage is TRBV6-1 and J usage is TRBJ2-7; D unclear. V gave up 2 bases and J gave up 3 bases, with 8 bases separating them. This CDR3 is built from 13 residues. Germline V gene data show CDR1 as MNHNS and CDR2 as SASEGT. The CDR3 region is CASSERAVYEQYF. The CDR3 DNA reads as TGTGCCAGCAGTGAAAGGGCAGTCTACGAGCAGTACTTC.

The chain links TRBV29-1 to TRBJ2-7, with D hard to call. Germline CDR1 SQVTM, CDR2 ANQGSEA. CDR3 length: 13 amino acids. V lost 3 bases, J lost 3 bases, and 12 bases lay in between. CDR3 residues: CSVDEGIGYEQYF. CDR3 DNA sequence: TGCAGCGTTGACGAAGGGATAGGCTACGAGCAGTACTTC.

The chain links TRBV5-1 to TRBJ1-2; no definite D call. Trimming removed 4 bases at V and 0 bases at J, with 13 bases between. This CDR3 has 15 residues. Germline lookup yields CDR1 SGHRS and CDR2 YFSETQ. The CDR3 loop reads CASSVNAIPNYGYTF. The CDR3 nucleotides are TGCGCCAGCAGCGTGAATGCAATCCCTAACTATGGCTACACCTTC.

This clonotype has more than one count but fewer than ten. The chain is built from TRBV9 and TRBJ2-1; D is perhaps TRBD2 (7 bases). Trimming took off 4 bases at V and 4 bases at J, with 18 bases between the two ends. CDR1 SGDLS and CDR2 YYNGEE come from the germline V gene. The CDR3 spans 16 residues. Written as DNA, the CDR3 is TGTGCCAGCAGCCTCCCCGGGGCGGGGGCTTACAATGAGCAGTTCTTC. This translates into CASSLPGAGAYNEQFF.

This clonotype came up a few times. The chain recombines TRBV7-9 with TRBJ2-3; D may be TRBD2 (6 bases). V was trimmed by 11 bases and J by 4 bases, leaving 10 bases between them. Per germline, CDR1 SEHNR and CDR2 FQNEAQ (reference sequence). The CDR3 is made up of 11 amino acids. The CDR3 is CAGLISDTQYF. The CDR3 DNA sequence: TGTGCCGGACTAATTTCAGATACGCAGTATTTT.

This chain connects TRBV10-3 to TRBJ2-3, with D hard to call. Trimming shortened V by 7 bases and J by 0 bases, and 11 bases separated the two germline ends. The CDR3 sequence is 14 residues long. Germline lookup yields CDR1 ENHRY and CDR2 SYGVKD. CDR3 bases: TGTGCCATCATTAAGGACGGAAGCACAGATACGCAGTATTTT. It yields the protein CAIIKDGSTDTQYF.

This rearrangement joins TRBV29-1 to TRBJ1-2, with D tentatively TRBD1 (5 bases). Germline CDR1 SQVTM, CDR2 ANQGSEA. CDR3 length equals 10 residues. CDR3 in DNA: TGCAACGTAGAGGGCAGGGACTACACCTTC. Its protein is CNVEGRDYTF.

This chain links TRBV14 with TRBJ1-2; 7 bases match TRBD1. With V trimmed by 4 bases and J by 1 base, 12 bases remained unmatched. The CDR3 sequence is 17 residues long. CDR1 and CDR2 (germline): SGHDN, FVKESK. CDR3 coding DNA: TGTGCCAGCAGCCGAACCACCGGGACAGCTGATAACTATGGCTACACCTTC. This sequence encodes CASSRTTGTADNYGYTF.

The chain couples TRBV7-2 to TRBJ1-2, with TRBD1 matching over 7 bases. Germline assignment: CDR1 SGHTA and CDR2 FQGNSA. V shed 7 bases, J shed 4 bases, and the junction held 6 bases outside the gene matches. The length of the CDR3 is 13 residues. The CDR3 bases are TGTGCCAGCACCACAGGGGTCTCCTATGGCTACACCTTC. Translating gives CASTTGVSYGYTF. Drawing the rest from reference TRBV7-2 and TRBJ1-2, the complete variable domain is GAGVSQSPSNKVTEKGKDVELRCDPISGHTALYWYRQSLGQGLEFLIYFQGNSAPDKSGLPSDRFSAERTGGSVSTLTIQRTQQEDSAVYLCASTTGVSYGYTFGSGTRLTVV.

The chain is built from TRBV29-1 and TRBJ2-1; no clear D. Trimming shortened V by 4 bases and J by 5 bases, and 15 bases separated the two germline ends. CDR3 length equals 14 residues. CDR1 and CDR2 (germline): SQVTM, ANQGSEA. CDR3 DNA sequence: TGCAGCGTTGGGGCATCCCTCTACGACAATGAGCAGTTCTTC. Protein product: CSVGASLYDNEQFF.

The table lists this clonotype with a few counts. The CDR3, as DNA: TGCAGCGTCCCCCCCAGCGGGGCGCACACAGATACGCAGTATTTT. Translating it yields CSVPPSGAHTDTQYF. The rearrangement links TRBV29-1 to TRBJ2-3; the match to TRBD2 covers 7 bases. There are 15 residues in the CDR3. Germline V gene lookup returns CDR1 SQVTM and CDR2 ANQGSEA. V trimming: 6 bases; J trimming: 2 bases; junction bases outside the gene matches: 11.

The chain carries TRBV2 and TRBJ2-1; maybe TRBD1 (5 bases). CDR1 and CDR2 from the germline V gene are SNHLY and FYNNEI. V gave up 3 bases and J gave up 3 bases, with 12 bases separating them. The CDR3 consists of 15 residues. Here the CDR3 reads CASSDRVAGYNEQFF. The CDR3 bases are TGTGCCAGCAGTGACAGGGTCGCTGGCTACAATGAGCAGTTCTTC.